This T cell receptor (beta chain) emerged from a study of shared clonotypes between healthy human individuals. V was shortened by 0 bases and J by 0 bases, with 7 bases between the two germline ends. The CDR3 totals 14 residues. Germline V gene data show CDR1 as SGHRS and CDR2 as YFSETQ. Authors' methods: Filtering was not the same, since immunoSEQ gave junction-only sequences without quality scores. Repertoires were generated with immunoSEQ multiplex PCR, while TCRdb's copy carries only in-frame clones and drops some. The DNA was the basis for D and trimming; V, J and clone size are from that table. The table has 2.3 million or so clones, approximately 93% seen once; the top ten hold under 0.45%. As for this clone: As yet, its antigen is unknown. The same CDR3 is also encoded by other DNA sequences in this sample.

Broader study findings: The generation probabilities recorded for non-shared clonotypes fell below those of clonotypes shared by all four donors.

The specimen was naive CD4+ T cells from PBMCs. Subset: CD45RA+ positively selected. This TCR derives from a man younger than 30 in good health. Some clones in this sample may be carry-over from other donors' samples. The rearrangement joins TRBV5-1 to TRBJ2-7; D gene uncertain. The CDR3 DNA reads as TGCGCCAGCAGCTTGGGGGTACGCTCCTACGAGCAGTACTTC. Its protein product is CASSLGVRSYEQYF.